The 10 T cell receptor beta chains listed next were all sequenced from one sample in a study of shared clonotypes between healthy human individuals. The table came from immunoSEQ multiplex PCR; TCRdb's copy has only in-frame clones and leaves some out. Counted here are 2.3 million or so clones, 85% to 95% occurring once; the ten biggest clones make up 0.35% to 0.5%. What was sequenced was naive CD4+ T cells from PBMCs. Indicated subset: CD45RA+ positively selected. These receptors were taken from a man younger than 35 in good health. Some clones in this sample may be carry-over from other donors' samples.

A word on this clone: The same CDR3 can be traced to other DNA sequences in this sample. The chain combines TRBV6-5 with TRBJ2-5, with D perhaps TRBD2 (5 bases). V lost 0 bases and J lost 4, with 9 bases in between. The germline V gene has CDR1 MNHEY and CDR2 SVGAGI. The CDR3 runs 14 residues. CDR3 sequence: CASSYSRVGETQYF. The CDR3 DNA sequence: TGTGCCAGCAGTTACTCGAGGGTGGGAGAGACCCAGTACTTC.

This chain joins TRBV4-3 and TRBJ2-1; 14 bases align to TRBD2. Germline V gene data show CDR1 as LGHNA and CDR2 as YSLEER. Trimming at V came to 0 bases and at J to 5 bases, leaving 3 bases not matched to a gene. This CDR3 region has 17 residues. The CDR3 DNA sequence: TGCGCCAGCAGCCAAGATTGGACTAGCGGGAGGCACAATGAGCAGTTCTTC. Its protein is CASSQDWTSGRHNEQFF.

CDR3 sequence: CASSHWRGRDDTGELFF. CDR3 coding DNA: TGTGCCAGCAGCCACTGGAGGGGCAGGGACGACACCGGGGAGCTGTTTTTT. The chain couples TRBV14 to TRBJ2-2; TRBD2 is a possible D gene (6 bases). Trimming cost V 3 bases and J 3 bases, with 17 bases left between them. The CDR3 runs to 17 residues. The V gene's germline CDR1 is SGHDN and CDR2 FVKESK. Supplemented by reference TRBV14 and TRBJ2-2, the full variable domain reads EAGVTQFPSHSVIEKGQTVTLRCDPISGHDNLYWYRRVMGKEIKFLLHFVKESKQDESGMPNNRFLAERTGGTYSTLKVQPAELEDSGVYFCASSHWRGRDDTGELFFGEGSRLTVL.

Of note for this clone: Distinct nucleotide sequences in the sample also encode this CDR3. The rearrangement links TRBV7-2 to TRBJ2-5; no reliable D call. This CDR3 has 11 residues. Germline values: CDR1 SGHTA, CDR2 FQGNSA. Trimming removed 1 base at V and 7 bases at J, with 4 bases between. In nucleotides, the CDR3 is TGTGCCAGCAGCTTAGGTGTGACCCAGTACTTC. Encoded protein: CASSLGVTQYF.

The rearrangement joins TRBV5-5 to TRBJ1-3; D is perhaps TRBD1 (6 bases). The CDR3 contains 17 residues. V shed 2 bases and J shed 0 bases, with 15 bases lying between them. In germline, CDR1 is SGHKS, CDR2 YYEKEE (reference sequence). The CDR3 DNA is TGTGCCAGCAGCTTCGACGGAAACAGGGTCTCTGGAAACACCATATATTTT. It encodes CASSFDGNRVSGNTIYF.

CDR3 DNA: TGTGCCAGCAGAGCAGGGGCTACAGGAAACATTCAGTACTTC. Protein product: CASRAGATGNIQYF. The chain is built from TRBV2 and TRBJ2-4, with TRBD1 as a possible D gene (6 bases). V lost 6 bases, J lost 6 bases, and 15 bases lay in between. The CDR3 loop spans 14 amino acids. Germline CDR1 and CDR2: SNHLY and FYNNEI.

The rearrangement links TRBV12-5 to TRBJ2-1; D gene uncertain. CDR1 and CDR2 (germline): LGHNT, FRNRAP. V lost 3 bases and J 8 bases, leaving 11 bases between the germline ends. There are 13 residues in the CDR3. CDR3 DNA sequence: TGTGCTAGTGGTTTTGCTCCTGAGTATGAGCAGTTCTTC. Translated, it gives CASGFAPEYEQFF.

The rearrangement joins TRBV29-1 to TRBJ1-2, with 10 bases aligning to TRBD1. The germline V gene has CDR1 SQVTM and CDR2 ANQGSEA. CDR3 length equals 14 residues. The ends lost 4 bases at V and 8 bases at J; junction bases unmatched: 10. CDR3 DNA sequence: TGCAGCGTTGTGGGCTCGACAGGGGGCGAAGGCTACACCTTC. Amino acid sequence: CSVVGSTGGEGYTF.

The V gene is TRBV10-3, the J gene TRBJ1-1; D call uncertain. Germline CDR1 ENHRY, CDR2 SYGVKD. This CDR3 is built from 14 residues. With 3 bases removed from V and 3 bases from J, the gap between germline ends came to 11 bases. This chain's CDR3 is CAISDLGGDTEAFF. The CDR3 DNA reads as TGTGCCATCAGTGATTTGGGTGGTGACACTGAAGCTTTCTTT.

J is TRBJ2-2 and V is TRBV6-6; a possible D gene is TRBD1 (5 bases). Trimming pared 7 bases from V and 1 base from J, leaving 13 bases between. Germline values: CDR1 MNHNY, CDR2 SVGAGI (reference sequence). The CDR3 length is 15 residues. The CDR3 region has the DNA TGTGCCAGCAAGTATGGGCAGGGGAACACCGGGGAGCTGTTTTTT. This encodes CASKYGQGNTGELFF.